These T cell receptor beta chains were read from a single sample in a study of a mutant IDH1 vaccine in newly diagnosed glioma. Assay used: immunoSEQ multiplex PCR; TCRdb lists only in-frame clones, some missing. The sample carries around 33,000 clones, almost 90% recorded once. Their antigen targets remain unknown. This specimen was PBMCs, taken from a glioma patient whose treatment included an IDH1 peptide vaccine. These receptors were taken from a man younger than 35 with glioma. The CDR3 runs from the conserved cysteine through the conserved F or W. Fields, in order: CDR3 protein, CDR3 DNA, J gene, V gene, D gene, clone size. A D gene is named only where the DNA matches it firmly. The listing skips clone size in some rows; elsewhere it reads once, few, many or a size class.

CASGLDSYGYTF TGTGCTAGTGGTTTGGATTCCTATGGCTACACCTTC TRBJ1-2 TRBV12-5 - -
CASSQDKNYGYTF TGTGCCAGCAGCCAAGACAAGAACTATGGCTACACCTTC TRBJ1-2 TRBV4-2 - -
CASRAGQDQPQHF TGTGCCAGCAGGGCGGGACAGGATCAGCCCCAGCATTTT TRBJ1-5 TRBV6-5 TRBD1 -
CASSPLTLTGSPGNTIYF TGTGCCAGCAGTCCATTGACCCTCACAGGTTCTCCTGGAAACACCATATATTTT TRBJ1-3 TRBV28 - once
CASSQEFSGRADTGELFF TGCGCCAGCAGCCAAGAATTTAGCGGGAGGGCCGACACCGGGGAGCTGTTTTTT TRBJ2-2 TRBV4-3 TRBD2 -
CASSLQGSNQPQHF TGTGCCAGTAGTTTACAGGGGAGCAATCAGCCCCAGCATTTT TRBJ1-5 TRBV19 TRBD1 few
CASRGSPDGYTF TGTGCCAGTAGAGGATCTCCCGATGGCTACACCTTC TRBJ1-2 TRBV19 - -
CASSTPGQKNTEAFF TGTGCCAGTAGTACCCCGGGACAAAAGAACACTGAAGCTTTCTTT TRBJ1-1 TRBV19 - -
CASSPLGDNTGELFF TGCGCCAGCAGCCCCTTAGGGGATAACACCGGGGAGCTGTTTTTT TRBJ2-2 TRBV4-3 - -
CASSQDAGRTYEQYF TGCGCCAGCAGCCAAGATGCCGGACGGACCTACGAGCAGTACTTC TRBJ2-7 TRBV4-1 - -
CAWSRDREAEAFF TGTGCCTGGAGTAGGGACAGGGAAGCTGAAGCTTTCTTT TRBJ1-1 TRBV30 TRBD1 -
CASSIVGYEQYF TGTGCCAGTAGTATAGTCGGTTACGAGCAGTACTTC TRBJ2-7 TRBV19 - -
CASSLNARDPGELFF TGTGCCAGCAGCTTAAACGCCAGGGACCCCGGGGAGCTGTTTTTT TRBJ2-2 TRBV7-3 - -
CASSAGTGGNYEQYF TGTGCCAGTAGTGCCGGGACAGGGGGCAACTACGAGCAGTACTTC TRBJ2-7 TRBV19 TRBD1 -
CASSRQRGQGSEAFF TGCGCCAGCAGCCGTCAACGGGGACAAGGCTCTGAAGCTTTCTTT TRBJ1-1 TRBV5-1 - -
CASSLGGTINEQFF TGTGCCAGCAGCTTGGGGGGGACTATCAATGAGCAGTTCTTC TRBJ2-1 TRBV7-2 TRBD2 -